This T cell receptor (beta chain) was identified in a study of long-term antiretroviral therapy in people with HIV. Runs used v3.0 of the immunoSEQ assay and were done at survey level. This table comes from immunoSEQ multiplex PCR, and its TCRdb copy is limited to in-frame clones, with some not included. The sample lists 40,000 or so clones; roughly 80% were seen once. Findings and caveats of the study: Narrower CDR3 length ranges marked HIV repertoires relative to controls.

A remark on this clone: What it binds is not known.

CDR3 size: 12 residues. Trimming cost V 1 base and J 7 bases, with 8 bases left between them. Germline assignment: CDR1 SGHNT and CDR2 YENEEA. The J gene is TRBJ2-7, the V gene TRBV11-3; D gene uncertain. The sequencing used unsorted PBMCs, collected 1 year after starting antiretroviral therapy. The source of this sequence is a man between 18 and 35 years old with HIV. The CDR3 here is CASSLGLGEQYF. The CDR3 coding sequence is TGTGCCAGCAGCTTAGGCCTGGGAGAGCAGTACTTC. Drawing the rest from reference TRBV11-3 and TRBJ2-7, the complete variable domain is EAGVVQSPRYKIIEKKQPVAFWCNPISGHNTLYWYLQNLGQGPELLIRYENEEAVDDSQLPKDRFSAERLKGVDSTLKIQPAELGDSAVYLCASSLGLGEQYFGPGTRLTVT.